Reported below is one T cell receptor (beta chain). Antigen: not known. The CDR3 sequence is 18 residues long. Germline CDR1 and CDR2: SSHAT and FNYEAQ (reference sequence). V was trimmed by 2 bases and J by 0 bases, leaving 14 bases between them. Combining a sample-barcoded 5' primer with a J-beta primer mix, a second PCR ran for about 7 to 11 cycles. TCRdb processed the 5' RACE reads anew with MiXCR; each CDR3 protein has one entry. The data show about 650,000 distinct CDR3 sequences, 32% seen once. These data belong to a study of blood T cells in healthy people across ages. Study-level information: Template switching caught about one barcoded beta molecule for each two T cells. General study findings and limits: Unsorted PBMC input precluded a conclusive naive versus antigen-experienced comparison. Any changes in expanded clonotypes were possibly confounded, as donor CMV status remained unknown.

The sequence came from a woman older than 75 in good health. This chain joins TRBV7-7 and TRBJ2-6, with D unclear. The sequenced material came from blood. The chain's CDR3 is CASSLNPDFGSGANVLTF. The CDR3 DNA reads TGTGCCAGCAGCTTAAACCCAGACTTCGGCTCTGGGGCCAACGTCCTGACTTTC.